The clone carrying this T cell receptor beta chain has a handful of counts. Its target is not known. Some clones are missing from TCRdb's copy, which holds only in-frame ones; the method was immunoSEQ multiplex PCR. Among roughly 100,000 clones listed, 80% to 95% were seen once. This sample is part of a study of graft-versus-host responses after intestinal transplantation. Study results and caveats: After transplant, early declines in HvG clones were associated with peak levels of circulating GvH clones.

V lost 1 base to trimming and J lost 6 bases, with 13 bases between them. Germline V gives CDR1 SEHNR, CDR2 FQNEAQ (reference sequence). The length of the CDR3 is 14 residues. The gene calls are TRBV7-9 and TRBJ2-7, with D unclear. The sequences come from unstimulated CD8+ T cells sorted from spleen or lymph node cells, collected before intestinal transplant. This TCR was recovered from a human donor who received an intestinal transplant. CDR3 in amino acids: CASSLEVQPFEQYF. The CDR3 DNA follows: TGTGCCAGCAGCTTAGAGGTACAACCCTTCGAGCAGTACTTC.